Sequencing of this TCR beta chain was carried out in a study of shared clonotypes between healthy human individuals. Trimming cost V 4 bases and J 3 bases; bases outside gene matches: 11. This CDR3 spans 18 amino acids. Germline CDR1 SGDLS, CDR2 YYNGEE. Clones were sequenced by immunoSEQ multiplex PCR, and TCRdb holds only the in-frame ones, with some missing. Of millions of clones listed, about 95% were seen once; the top ten hold approximately 0.13%. The sequence was obtained from a man younger than 35 in good health. Sequencing input: naive CD4+ T cells sorted from blood. Regarding subset: CD45RA+ positively selected. The V and J genes are TRBV9 and TRBJ2-6, with 9 bases matching TRBD1. CDR3 protein: CASSQRNRGLGGANVLTF. The CDR3 nucleotides are TGTGCCAGCAGCCAACGCAACAGGGGGCTTGGTGGGGCCAACGTCCTGACTTTC.